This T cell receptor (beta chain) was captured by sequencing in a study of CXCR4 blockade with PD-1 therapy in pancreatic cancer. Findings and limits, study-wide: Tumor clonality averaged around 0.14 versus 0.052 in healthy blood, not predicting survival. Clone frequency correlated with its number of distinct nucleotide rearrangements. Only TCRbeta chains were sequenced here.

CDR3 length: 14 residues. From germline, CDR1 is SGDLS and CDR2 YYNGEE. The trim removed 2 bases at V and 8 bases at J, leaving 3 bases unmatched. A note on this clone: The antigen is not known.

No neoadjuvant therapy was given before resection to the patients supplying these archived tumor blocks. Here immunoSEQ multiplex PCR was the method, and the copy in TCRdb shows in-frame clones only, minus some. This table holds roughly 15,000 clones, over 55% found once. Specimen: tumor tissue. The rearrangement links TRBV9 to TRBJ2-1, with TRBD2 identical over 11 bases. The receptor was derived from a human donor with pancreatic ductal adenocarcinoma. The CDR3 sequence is CASSVLAGGHEQFF. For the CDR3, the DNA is TGTGCCAGCAGCGTCCTAGCGGGAGGCCATGAGCAGTTCTTC.